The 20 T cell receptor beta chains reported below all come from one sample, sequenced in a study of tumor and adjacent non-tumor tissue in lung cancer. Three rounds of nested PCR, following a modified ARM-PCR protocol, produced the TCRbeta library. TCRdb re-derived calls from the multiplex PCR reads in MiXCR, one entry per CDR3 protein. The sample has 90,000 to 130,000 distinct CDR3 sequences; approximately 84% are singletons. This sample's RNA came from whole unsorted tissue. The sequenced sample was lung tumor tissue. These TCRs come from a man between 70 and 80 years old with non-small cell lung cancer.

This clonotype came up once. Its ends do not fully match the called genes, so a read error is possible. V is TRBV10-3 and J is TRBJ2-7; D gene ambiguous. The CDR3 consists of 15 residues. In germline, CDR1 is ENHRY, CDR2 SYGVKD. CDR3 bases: TGTGCCATCAGTGGGAGAGTCCGAAGGTCCTACGAGCAGCATTTC. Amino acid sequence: CAISGRVRRSYEQHF.

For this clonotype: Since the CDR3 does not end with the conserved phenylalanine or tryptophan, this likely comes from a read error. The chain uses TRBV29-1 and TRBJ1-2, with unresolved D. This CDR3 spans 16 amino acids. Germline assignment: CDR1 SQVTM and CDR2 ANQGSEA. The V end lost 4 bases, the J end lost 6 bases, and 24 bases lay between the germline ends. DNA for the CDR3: TGCAGCGTTGTCCTCTTTCAATACTCGGGAGAAGATGGCTACACCTTA. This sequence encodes CSVVLFQYSGEDGYTL.

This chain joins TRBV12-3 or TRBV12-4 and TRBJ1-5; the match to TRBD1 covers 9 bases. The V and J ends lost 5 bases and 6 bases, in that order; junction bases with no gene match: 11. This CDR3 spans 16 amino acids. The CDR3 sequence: CASSNRDRARSQPQHF. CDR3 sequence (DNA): TGTGCCAGCAGTAACCGGGACAGGGCACGCAGTCAGCCCCAGCATTTT.

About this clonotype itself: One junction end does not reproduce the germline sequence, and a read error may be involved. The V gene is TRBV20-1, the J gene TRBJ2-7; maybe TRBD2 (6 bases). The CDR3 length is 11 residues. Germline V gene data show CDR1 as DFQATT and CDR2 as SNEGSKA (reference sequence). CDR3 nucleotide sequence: TGCAATGCTAGTTTGGACTACGAGCAGTATTTC. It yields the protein CNASLDYEQYF.

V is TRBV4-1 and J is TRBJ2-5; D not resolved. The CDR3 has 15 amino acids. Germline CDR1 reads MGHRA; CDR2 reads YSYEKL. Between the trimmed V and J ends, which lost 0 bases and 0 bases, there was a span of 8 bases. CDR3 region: CASSQEAVDQETQYF. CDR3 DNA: TGCGCCAGCAGCCAAGAAGCAGTAGACCAAGAGACCCAGTACTTC.

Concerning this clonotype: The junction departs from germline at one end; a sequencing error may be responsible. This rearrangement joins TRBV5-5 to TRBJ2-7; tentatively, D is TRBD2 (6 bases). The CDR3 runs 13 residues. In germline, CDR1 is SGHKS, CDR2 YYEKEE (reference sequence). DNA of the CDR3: TGTGTCAGCAGCTTGTTGGGGGGTTATGAGCAGTACTTC. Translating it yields CVSSLLGGYEQYF.

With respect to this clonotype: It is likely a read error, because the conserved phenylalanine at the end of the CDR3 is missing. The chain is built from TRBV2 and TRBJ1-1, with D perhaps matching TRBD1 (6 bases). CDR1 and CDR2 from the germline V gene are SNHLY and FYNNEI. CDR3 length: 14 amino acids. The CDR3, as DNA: TGTGTCAGCAGTGAAGTCAGGGGCAGGACTGAAGCTTTCTTA. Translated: CVSSEVRGRTEAFL.

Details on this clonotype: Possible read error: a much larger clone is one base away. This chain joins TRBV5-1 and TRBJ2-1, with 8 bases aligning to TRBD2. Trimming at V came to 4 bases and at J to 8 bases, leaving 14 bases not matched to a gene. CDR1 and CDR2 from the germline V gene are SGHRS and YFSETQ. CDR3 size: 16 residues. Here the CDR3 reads CASSVSPGTSGDEQFF. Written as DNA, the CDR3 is TGCGCCAGCAGCGTAAGTCCCGGGACTAGTGGTGATGAGCAGTTCTTC.

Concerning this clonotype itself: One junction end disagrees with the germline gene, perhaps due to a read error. CDR3 in amino acids: CSVEPEELNTDTQYF. The CDR3, as DNA: TGCAGCGTTGAACCGGAAGAGCTAAACACAGATACGCAATATTTT. The V gene is TRBV29-1, the J gene TRBJ2-3; D ambiguous. This CDR3 has 15 amino acids. Germline CDR1 is SQVTM and CDR2 is ANQGSEA.

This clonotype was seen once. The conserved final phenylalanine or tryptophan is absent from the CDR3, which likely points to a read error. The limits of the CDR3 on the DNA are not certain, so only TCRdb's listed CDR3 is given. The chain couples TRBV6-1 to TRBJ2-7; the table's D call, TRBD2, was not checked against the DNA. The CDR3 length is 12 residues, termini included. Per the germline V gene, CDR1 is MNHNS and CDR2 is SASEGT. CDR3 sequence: CACSRAAYEQHI.

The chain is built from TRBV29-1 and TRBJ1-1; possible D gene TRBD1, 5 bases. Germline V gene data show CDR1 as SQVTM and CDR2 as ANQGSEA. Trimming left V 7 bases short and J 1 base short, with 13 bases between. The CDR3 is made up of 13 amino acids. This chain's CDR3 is CSDRLGPNTEAFF. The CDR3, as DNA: TGCAGCGATAGACTGGGACCGAACACTGAAGCTTTCTTT.

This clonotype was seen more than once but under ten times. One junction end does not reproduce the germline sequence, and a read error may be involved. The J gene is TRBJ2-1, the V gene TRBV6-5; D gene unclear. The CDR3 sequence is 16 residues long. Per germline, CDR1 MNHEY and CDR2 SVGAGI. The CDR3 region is CASSSPGPRSYNDQFF. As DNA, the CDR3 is TGTGCTAGCAGCTCTCCCGGGCCACGCTCCTACAATGATCAGTTCTTC.

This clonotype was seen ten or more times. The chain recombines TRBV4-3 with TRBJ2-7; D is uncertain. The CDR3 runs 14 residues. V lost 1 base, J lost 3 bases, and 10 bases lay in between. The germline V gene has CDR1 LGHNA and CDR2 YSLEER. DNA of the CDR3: TGCGCCAGCAGCCAAGGGGCTAGTTTCTACGAGCAGTACTTC. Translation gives CASSQGASFYEQYF.

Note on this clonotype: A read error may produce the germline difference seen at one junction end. CDR3 bases: TGTGCCAGCTGTATTCCGGGACAGGGCTATGGCTACACTTTC. Its translation is CASCIPGQGYGYTF. This rearrangement joins TRBV6-6 to TRBJ1-2; 9 positions agree with TRBD1. The germline V gene has CDR1 MNHNY and CDR2 SVGAGI (reference sequence). The CDR3 is 14 amino acids.

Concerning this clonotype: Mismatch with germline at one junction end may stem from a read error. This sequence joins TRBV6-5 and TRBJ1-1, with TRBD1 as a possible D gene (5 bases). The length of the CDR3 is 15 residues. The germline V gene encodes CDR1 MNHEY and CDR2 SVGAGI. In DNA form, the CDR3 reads TGTGCCAGCAGCTCTTCGGGGGAAGCGAACGCTGAAGCTTTCTTT. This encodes CASSSSGEANAEAFF.

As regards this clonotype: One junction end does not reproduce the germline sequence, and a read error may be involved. CDR3 loop: CAISDSHDYGYTF. CDR3 DNA: TGTGCCATTAGTGACTCTCATGACTATGGCTACACCTTC. The chain couples TRBV10-3 to TRBJ1-2; D is undetermined. Germline V gene lookup returns CDR1 ENHRY and CDR2 SYGVKD. The CDR3 loop spans 13 amino acids.

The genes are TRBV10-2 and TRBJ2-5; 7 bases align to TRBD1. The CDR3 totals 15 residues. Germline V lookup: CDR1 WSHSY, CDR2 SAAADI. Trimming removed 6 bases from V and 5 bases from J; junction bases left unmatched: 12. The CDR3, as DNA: TGCGCCAGCAGCGCCGCGACAGGGCCAGGTGAGACCCAGTACTTC. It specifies CASSAATGPGETQYF.

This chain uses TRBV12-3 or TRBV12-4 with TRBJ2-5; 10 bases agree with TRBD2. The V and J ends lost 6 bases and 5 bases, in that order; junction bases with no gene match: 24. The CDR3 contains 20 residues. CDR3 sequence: CASRKSNYPTSGLPQETQYF. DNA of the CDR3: TGTGCCAGCAGAAAAAGCAACTATCCGACTAGCGGGCTTCCCCAGGAGACCCAGTACTTC.

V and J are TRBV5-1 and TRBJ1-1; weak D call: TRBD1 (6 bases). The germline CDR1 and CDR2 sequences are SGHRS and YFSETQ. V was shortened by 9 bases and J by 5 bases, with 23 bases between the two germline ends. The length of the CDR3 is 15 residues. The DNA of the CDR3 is TGCGCCAACGGGGCAGGGGTAGGTGTAACGACTGAAGCTTTCTTT. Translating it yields CANGAGVGVTTEAFF. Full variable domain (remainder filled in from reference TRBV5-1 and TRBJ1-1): KAGVTQTPRYLIKTRGQQVTLSCSPISGHRSVSWYQQTPGQGLQFLFEYFSETQRNKGNFPGRFSGRQFSNSRSEMNVSTLELGDSALYLCANGAGVGVTTEAFFGQGTRLTVV.

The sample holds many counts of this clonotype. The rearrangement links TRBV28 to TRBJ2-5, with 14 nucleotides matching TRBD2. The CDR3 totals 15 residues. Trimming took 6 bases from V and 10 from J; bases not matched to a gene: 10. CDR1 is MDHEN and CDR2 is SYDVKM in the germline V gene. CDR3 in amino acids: CASRIPGTSGSVQYF. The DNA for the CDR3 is TGTGCCAGCAGAATCCCCGGGACTAGCGGGAGTGTCCAGTACTTC.